These 14 T cell receptor beta chains were all obtained from the same sample, sequenced in a study of blood T cell repertoires in COVID-19. Clones were sequenced by immunoSEQ multiplex PCR, and TCRdb holds only the in-frame ones, with some missing. In the table there are 400,000 to 450,000 clones, more than 80% of which are singletons. Sequencing used PBMCs or T cells enriched from blood (not recorded which). The receptors originated from a man aged 25-40 years who had recovered from COVID-19.

A single count supports this clone. The rearrangement joins TRBV4-2 to TRBJ2-3; possibly TRBD2 for D (7 bases). Trimming removed 3 bases from V and 5 bases from J, with 18 bases in between. This CDR3 contains 16 residues. The germline CDR1 and CDR2 sequences are LGHNA and YNFKEQ. CDR3 amino acids: CASSQASGTLRDTQYF. CDR3 nucleotide sequence: TGTGCCAGCAGCCAGGCGAGCGGGACATTGAGAGATACGCAGTATTTT.

The chain combines TRBV7-2 with TRBJ2-1; the D gene is possibly TRBD2 (5 bases). V shed 3 bases and J shed 3 bases, with 12 bases lying between them. The length of the CDR3 is 15 residues. The germline V gene encodes CDR1 SGHTA and CDR2 FQGNSA. CDR3 region: CASSLGPGVYNEQFF. The CDR3 bases are TGTGCCAGCAGCTTGGGCCCCGGGGTCTACAATGAGCAGTTCTTC.

The CDR3 here is CASSKVARDRGQGGELFF. Here the CDR3 DNA reads TGTGCCAGCAGCAAAGTGGCGCGGGACAGGGGTCAGGGCGGGGAGCTGTTTTTT. The rearrangement joins TRBV21-1 to TRBJ2-2; the DNA was not compared with TRBD1, the D call given in the table. TRBV21-1 constitutes a pseudogene. The CDR3 is 18 amino acids.

The chain carries TRBV5-4 and TRBJ2-2; TRBD2 matches 8 bases. J gave up 0 bases and V 3 bases, and 4 bases lay outside the gene matches. This CDR3 comprises 16 residues. Germline V CDR1 and CDR2: SGHNT, YYREEE (reference sequence). CDR3 nucleotide sequence: TGTGCCAGCAGCTCATTACTAGCGGCGAACACCGGGGAGCTGTTTTTT. Translation: CASSSLLAANTGELFF.

This clone appeared once. The J gene is TRBJ2-1, the V gene TRBV12-2; the table's D call, TRBD2, was not checked against the DNA. TRBV12-2 is a known pseudogene. This CDR3 contains 15 residues. The CDR3: CASRLGLAGVGEQFF. DNA of the CDR3: TGTGCAAGTCGCTTGGGACTAGCGGGAGTGGGTGAGCAGTTCTTC.

The V and J genes are TRBV5-4 and TRBJ2-7; 14 bases match TRBD2. Germline CDR1 SGHNT, CDR2 YYREEE (reference sequence). V was clipped by 4 bases and J by 3 bases; unmatched bases: 3. CDR3 length equals 15 residues. CDR3 residues: CASSTGTSGSYEQYF. The CDR3 DNA reads TGTGCCAGCAGCACTGGGACTAGCGGGAGCTACGAGCAGTACTTC.

The rearrangement uses TRBV18 and TRBJ2-3; 7 bases fit TRBD2. Germline trimming cut 11 bases from V and 2 bases from J; bases unmatched to any gene: 4. The CDR3 runs 12 residues. The V gene's germline CDR1 is KGHSH and CDR2 LQKENI. The CDR3: CACAGVTDTQYF. The CDR3 coding sequence is TGTGCCTGCGCGGGGGTCACAGATACGCAGTATTTT.

The chain carries TRBV29-1 and TRBJ1-3, with D maybe TRBD1 (6 bases). There are 13 residues in the CDR3. V was pared by 7 bases and J by 4 bases, with 14 bases between. Germline assignment: CDR1 SQVTM and CDR2 ANQGSEA. For the CDR3, the DNA is TGCAGCGCCCAAGGGGGAGCGGGAAACACCATATATTTT. Translation gives CSAQGGAGNTIYF.

This clone was recorded only once. This chain links TRBV3-1 (or the pseudogene TRBV3-2) with TRBJ2-1; D not resolved. Deletions cut 0 bases from V and 7 bases from J, with 10 bases between. The CDR3 runs to 14 residues. The germline V gene has CDR1 LGHDT and CDR2 YNNKEL (reference sequence). The CDR3 spells CASSQDGPWNEQFF. CDR3 DNA sequence: TGTGCCAGCAGCCAAGATGGCCCCTGGAATGAGCAGTTCTTC.

This clone has only one observation. The chain is built from TRBV5-4 and TRBJ1-2; D is perhaps TRBD1 (6 bases). Between the trimmed V and J ends, which lost 4 bases and 8 bases, there was a span of 21 bases. The CDR3 is made up of 15 amino acids. CDR1 SGHNT and CDR2 YYREEE come from the germline V gene (reference sequence). CDR3 protein: CASSLGDRLAGGYTF. In DNA, the CDR3 is TGTGCCAGCAGCCTAGGTGACAGGCTCGCAGGGGGCTACACCTTC.

This chain connects TRBV5-1 to TRBJ2-7, with 7 bases fitting TRBD1. The junction had 7 bases not matched to a gene; V was cut back by 6 bases and J by 4 bases. Germline loops: CDR1 SGHRS, CDR2 YFSETQ. The CDR3 covers 13 residues. CDR3 sequence: CASKLSRGYEQYF. In DNA form, the CDR3 reads TGCGCCAGCAAGCTCTCCAGGGGGTACGAGCAGTACTTC.

This clone is a singleton in its sample. The chain carries TRBV2 and TRBJ2-7, with D possibly being TRBD1 (6 bases). Trimming removed 1 base at V and 3 bases at J, with 10 bases between. Germline CDR1 SNHLY, CDR2 FYNNEI. The CDR3 is 14 amino acids. CDR3 sequence: CASSEDREIYEQYF. The CDR3 coding sequence is TGTGCCAGCAGTGAAGACAGGGAAATCTACGAGCAGTACTTC.

V is TRBV3-1 (or the pseudogene TRBV3-2) and J is TRBJ1-6; the match to TRBD1 covers 7 bases. The CDR3 consists of 14 residues. The V gene end was trimmed by 5 bases and the J gene end by 7 bases; junction bases not matched to a gene: 5. CDR1 and CDR2 (germline): LGHDT, YNNKEL (reference sequence). Here the CDR3 DNA reads TGTGCCAGCAGCGAAGGACAGGCGAATTCACCCCTCCACTTT. This codes for CASSEGQANSPLHF.

This clone was picked up one time. CDR3 nucleotides: TGTGCCAGCAGCCCTCGGACAGGGAAGTCTTATTCACCCCTCCACTTT. This encodes CASSPRTGKSYSPLHF. The chain is built from TRBV7-8 and TRBJ1-6; the match to TRBD1 covers 8 bases. J lost 8 bases, V lost 5 bases, and 11 bases had no gene match. The CDR3 extends over 16 amino acids. The germline gives CDR1 SGHVS, CDR2 FQNEAQ.